This TCR beta chain was identified during a study of post-analysis software for immune sequencing data. This clonotype was detected a few times. What it binds is not known. The library was made from cDNA and included unique molecular identifiers. The T cell input of roughly 1 to 11 million gave 400,000 to 500,000 cDNA molecules. One entry per CDR3 protein results from TCRdb running MiXCR on the PCR reads. The sample contains roughly 620,000 distinct CDR3 sequences, 44% of which appear only once. This CDR3 contains 14 residues. Germline CDR1 is MNHNY and CDR2 is SVGAGI (reference sequence). Notes on the study in general: Multiple sclerosis patients showed significantly lower normalized Chao1 diversity than controls did. The study found TRBV5-6, TRBV5-1 and TRBV20-1 among roughly 5 TRBV segments more frequent in patients than controls. Co-batched samples clustered tightly together by F measure.

The sample was blood. The receptor comes from a girl aged 10 to 17 with multiple sclerosis. The chain links TRBV6-6 to TRBJ2-5, with D tentatively TRBD2 (6 bases). Gene TRBJ2-7 matches the end of the DNA better, so the J call may be wrong. The CDR3 sequence is CASSYSEGPYEQYF. DNA of the CDR3: TGTGCCAGCAGTTACTCGGAGGGTCCCTACGAGCAGTACTTC.